These 28 T cell receptor beta chains originate from one sample sequenced in a study of cytomegalovirus exposure and HLA in healthy donors. Vbeta (60) and Jbeta (13) primers were used in the PCR. TCRdb's copy holds only in-frame clones and misses some; the assay was immunoSEQ multiplex PCR. Of 150,000 or so clones in the sample, about four fifths were seen once. Input material: PBMCs. These receptors originate from a woman in her late teens or twenties in good health and CMV-seropositive.

The CDR3 region is CASSLTGYNEQFF. Written as DNA, the CDR3 is TGTGCCAGCAGCCTGACAGGGTACAATGAGCAGTTCTTC. The chain links TRBV6-5 to TRBJ2-1; 7 positions match TRBD1. The CDR3 runs 13 residues. The germline gives CDR1 MNHEY, CDR2 SVGAGI. V gave up 6 bases and J gave up 4 bases; unmatched junction bases: 3.

The rearrangement uses TRBV2 and TRBJ2-7; maybe TRBD1 (7 bases). Trimming stripped 8 bases from V and 5 bases from J, with 19 bases between. This CDR3 region has 14 residues. Germline lookup yields CDR1 SNHLY and CDR2 FYNNEI. CDR3 loop: CASGGDRSSNEQYF. DNA of the CDR3: TGTGCCAGCGGCGGGGACAGAAGTAGCAACGAGCAGTACTTC.

The rearrangement uses TRBV29-1 and TRBJ2-3, with D uncertain. The CDR3 contains 12 residues. The germline V gene has CDR1 SQVTM and CDR2 ANQGSEA. V lost 6 bases, J lost 1 base, and 8 bases lay in between. The CDR3 bases are TGCAGCGTAGATCCAGGCACAGATACGCAGTATTTT. The encoded protein is CSVDPGTDTQYF.

As concerns this clone: A far larger clone is one base from this, pointing to a likely read error. The chain combines TRBV25-1 with TRBJ1-2; weak D call: TRBD1 (5 bases). Trimming cost V 8 bases and J 7 bases, with 23 bases left between them. There are 15 residues in the CDR3. Germline V lookup: CDR1 MGHDK, CDR2 SYGVNS. The CDR3 sequence is CASWGVNGGDAGYTF. CDR3 in DNA: TGTGCCAGCTGGGGGGTGAACGGGGGGGATGCTGGCTACACCTTC.

This clone showed up many times. CDR3 in DNA: TGTGCCAGCAGCACTTTAGACAGGGAGGCTGGCTACACCTTC. The encoded protein is CASSTLDREAGYTF. This chain links TRBV7-9 with TRBJ1-2; 7 nucleotides match TRBD1. This CDR3 is built from 14 residues. V trimming: 5 bases; J trimming: 7 bases; junction bases outside the gene matches: 10. Germline CDR1 reads SEHNR; CDR2 reads FQNEAQ (reference sequence).

The chain uses TRBV6-1 and TRBJ2-2, with 9 nucleotides matching TRBD1. The CDR3 runs to 14 residues. Germline V gene sequence: CDR1 MNHNS, CDR2 SASEGT. With V trimmed by 7 bases and J by 2 bases, 2 bases remained unmatched. DNA of the CDR3: TGTGCCAGCACGACAGGGGGTAACACCGGGGAGCTGTTTTTT. Protein product: CASTTGGNTGELFF.

The chain joins TRBV4-2 to TRBJ2-5, with 7 bases lining up with TRBD1. The germline V gene encodes CDR1 LGHNA and CDR2 YNFKEQ. The trim removed 3 bases at V and 1 base at J, leaving 5 bases unmatched. This CDR3 contains 15 residues. The CDR3 protein is CASSQGQNAQETQYF. CDR3 sequence (DNA): TGTGCCAGCAGCCAGGGACAGAATGCCCAAGAGACCCAGTACTTC.

This chain joins TRBV7-2 and TRBJ2-7, with a weak D call TRBD1 (5 bases). The germline gives CDR1 SGHTA, CDR2 FQGNSA. The V end lost 3 bases, the J end lost 1 base, and 10 bases lay between the germline ends. CDR3 length: 14 amino acids. CDR3 nucleotides: TGTGCCAGCAGCTTTCAGGGATTTTCCTACGAGCAGTACTTC. As protein: CASSFQGFSYEQYF.

The CDR3 is CASRIGGGYGYTF. CDR3 nucleotide sequence: TGTGCCAGCAGAATCGGGGGGGGCTATGGCTACACCTTC. V and J are TRBV13 and TRBJ1-2, with TRBD1 as a possible D gene (5 bases). This CDR3 contains 13 residues. V was cut by 6 bases and J by 4 bases, with 12 bases left in between. In germline, CDR1 is PRHDT, CDR2 FYEKMQ (reference sequence).

The rearrangement links TRBV11-1 to TRBJ2-7, with 8 nucleotides matching TRBD2. The CDR3 extends over 16 amino acids. Germline V lookup: CDR1 SGHAT, CDR2 FQDESV (reference sequence). After removal of 2 bases from V and 3 bases from J, the junction contained 9 bases not matched to a gene. Written as DNA, the CDR3 is TGTGCCAGCAGCTTAACGGGGGGGGGCCTCCTCTACGAGCAGTACTTC. Its protein is CASSLTGGGLLYEQYF.

This rearrangement joins TRBV5-1 to TRBJ2-5; 7 bases are shared with TRBD2. The better agreement between TRBJ2-7 and the DNA end casts doubt on the J call. CDR1 is SGHRS and CDR2 is YFSETQ in the germline V gene. This CDR3 is 15 amino acids long. The CDR3 DNA reads as TGCGCCACCGTGACGCGGCTAGCGGCCTCCTACGAGCAGTACTTC. Residues: CATVTRLAASYEQYF.

The rearrangement uses TRBV7-6 and TRBJ2-1, with 12 bases identical to TRBD2. Germline assignment: CDR1 SGHVS and CDR2 FNYEAQ. The CDR3 is made up of 22 amino acids. V was pared by 5 bases and J by 0 bases, with 20 bases of the junction left unmatched. The CDR3, as DNA: TGTGCCAGCAGCCCACTCCACCGACTAGCGGGGGCAGGTCAAAGCTCCTACAATGAGCAGTTCTTC. It encodes CASSPLHRLAGAGQSSYNEQFF.

V is TRBV6-1 and J is TRBJ1-1; D gene uncertain. Trimming took 4 bases from V and 9 from J, leaving 18 bases between them. Germline CDR1 reads MNHNS; CDR2 reads SASEGT. This CDR3 is built from 14 residues. The CDR3 is CASSAIQAPRQAFF. In DNA, the CDR3 is TGTGCCAGCAGTGCTATCCAGGCTCCCCGGCAAGCTTTCTTT.

The rearrangement uses TRBV19 and TRBJ2-2, with 8 bases lining up with TRBD1. CDR1 LNHDA and CDR2 SQIVND come from the germline V gene (reference sequence). Germline trimming cut 4 bases from V and 6 bases from J; bases unmatched to any gene: 10. The CDR3 has 16 residues. CDR3 protein: CASSTHGQGGSGELFF. In nucleotides, the CDR3 is TGTGCCAGTAGTACCCACGGACAGGGTGGATCCGGGGAGCTGTTTTTT.

This rearrangement joins TRBV11-2 to TRBJ2-5; TRBD2 agrees at 13 bases. Germline CDR1 and CDR2: SGHAT and FQNNGV. Trimming took 6 bases from V and 5 from J; bases not matched to a gene: 12. The CDR3 totals 17 residues. CDR3 loop: CASRAPAGTSGEETQYF. CDR3 nucleotides: TGTGCCAGCAGAGCCCCTGCAGGGACTAGCGGGGAGGAGACCCAGTACTTC. The entire variable domain, with the rest obtained from reference TRBV11-2 and TRBJ2-5, is as follows: EAGVAQSPRYKIIEKRQSVAFWCNPISGHATLYWYQQILGQGPKLLIQFQNNGVVDDSQLPKDRFSAERLKGVDSTLKIQPAKLEDSAVYLCASRAPAGTSGEETQYFGPGTRLLVL.

The chain carries TRBV5-6 and TRBJ1-1, with 9 bases fitting TRBD1. Germline V lookup: CDR1 SGHDT, CDR2 YYEEEE. Trimming cost V 1 base and J 5 bases; bases outside gene matches: 12. The CDR3 covers 17 residues. In nucleotides, the CDR3 is TGTGCCAGCAGCTTGTGGCGACAGGGGGGAATGAGGACTGAAGCTTTCTTT. This sequence encodes CASSLWRQGGMRTEAFF.

This chain links TRBV5-5 with TRBJ1-4, with 7 positions matching TRBD1. CDR3 size: 14 residues. V gave up 2 bases and J gave up 7 bases; unmatched junction bases: 5. Germline values: CDR1 SGHKS, CDR2 YYEKEE (reference sequence). The CDR3 region has the DNA TGTGCCAGCAGCTTTCGACAGGGAGGTGAAAAACTGTTTTTT. Its protein product is CASSFRQGGEKLFF. Based on the CDR3 plus reference TRBV5-5 and TRBJ1-4, the full variable domain is DAGVTQSPTHLIKTRGQQVTLRCSPISGHKSVSWYQQVLGQGPQFIFQYYEKEERGRGNFPDRFSARQFPNYSSELNVNALLLGDSALYLCASSFRQGGEKLFFGSGTQLSVL.

The V call is TRBV6-5, the J call TRBJ2-7; 7 bases map to TRBD2. J gave up 3 bases and V 7 bases, and 9 bases lay outside the gene matches. This CDR3 region has 14 residues. Germline V gene data show CDR1 as MNHEY and CDR2 as SVGAGI. The CDR3 spells CASIGSGAIYEQYF. The CDR3 DNA is TGTGCCAGCATAGGAAGCGGGGCCATCTACGAGCAGTACTTC.

This clone was counted between two and nine times. This sequence joins TRBV6-1 and TRBJ2-7; possible D gene TRBD2, 6 bases. CDR3 length equals 19 residues. Trimming shortened V by 0 bases and J by 3 bases, and 24 bases separated the two germline ends. The germline gives CDR1 MNHNS, CDR2 SASEGT. CDR3 loop: CASSEALGPSGRGDYEQYF. The CDR3 DNA is TGTGCCAGCAGTGAAGCGCTTGGGCCGAGCGGACGCGGGGACTACGAGCAGTACTTC.

The V and J genes are TRBV4-1 and TRBJ1-2, with 7 positions matching TRBD1. After removal of 4 bases from V and 1 base from J, the junction contained 6 bases not matched to a gene. The germline V gene has CDR1 MGHRA and CDR2 YSYEKL. CDR3 length: 15 amino acids. CDR3: CASSLQGSSNYGYTF. For the CDR3, the DNA is TGCGCCAGCAGCCTACAGGGGAGTAGTAACTATGGCTACACCTTC.

This chain links TRBV18 with TRBJ1-5, with 8 bases that match TRBD1. In germline, CDR1 is KGHSH, CDR2 LQKENI. Germline trimming cut 1 base from V and 7 bases from J; bases unmatched to any gene: 6. The CDR3 totals 15 residues. CDR3 coding DNA: TGTGCCAGCTCACCACAAACAGGGGGAGGACAGCCCCAGCATTTT. Protein: CASSPQTGGGQPQHF. Based on the CDR3 plus reference TRBV18 and TRBJ1-5, the full variable domain is NAGVMQNPRHLVRRRGQEARLRCSPMKGHSHVYWYRQLPEEGLKFMVYLQKENIIDESGMPKERFSAEFPKEGPSILRIQQVVRGDSAAYFCASSPQTGGGQPQHFGDGTRLSIL.

This sequence joins TRBV2 and TRBJ2-5; 8 bases agree with TRBD2. Trimming took 8 bases from V and 4 from J; bases not matched to a gene: 6. The V gene's germline CDR1 is SNHLY and CDR2 FYNNEI. The CDR3 covers 13 residues. The CDR3 DNA sequence: TGTGCCAGCCAAGGACTAGCCATAGAGACCCAGTACTTC. It encodes CASQGLAIETQYF. Full variable domain (remainder filled in from reference TRBV2 and TRBJ2-5): EPEVTQTPSHQVTQMGQEVILRCVPISNHLYFYWYRQILGQKVEFLVSFYNNEISEKSEIFDDQFSVERPDGSNFTLKIRSTKLEDSAMYFCASQGLAIETQYFGPGTRLLVL.

This chain uses TRBV19 with TRBJ2-2, with a tentative D call TRBD2 (5 bases). Trimming stripped 3 bases from V and 0 bases from J, with 5 bases between. The germline V gene has CDR1 LNHDA and CDR2 SQIVND (reference sequence). The CDR3 extends over 14 amino acids. The DNA of the CDR3 is TGTGCCAGTAGTATGGGAGCGAACACCGGGGAGCTGTTTTTT. Translated: CASSMGANTGELFF.

This chain uses TRBV10-3 with TRBJ1-4, with 12 nucleotides matching TRBD1. Germline V lookup: CDR1 ENHRY, CDR2 SYGVKD. This CDR3 has 17 residues. Trimming cost V 6 bases and J 8 bases; bases outside gene matches: 13. The CDR3 DNA follows: TGTGCCATCAGATCCGGGACAGGGGGCCCCGAAGGCGAAAAACTGTTTTTT. The encoded protein is CAIRSGTGGPEGEKLFF.

The chain recombines TRBV30 with TRBJ1-3; the D gene is possibly TRBD1 (6 bases). This CDR3 has 14 residues. CDR1 is GTSNPN, CDR2 SVGIG, per germline (reference sequence). Deletions cut 2 bases from V and 2 bases from J, with 10 bases between. Written as DNA, the CDR3 is TGTGCCTGGAGTACCGGGACAACTGGAAACACCATATATTTT. Translating it yields CAWSTGTTGNTIYF.

V usage is TRBV19 and J usage is TRBJ2-7; no clear D. Germline CDR1 reads LNHDA; CDR2 reads SQIVND (reference sequence). The V end was cut by 5 bases, the J end by 4 bases, with 12 bases between. The CDR3 loop spans 13 amino acids. CDR3 region: CASSPQPRYEQYF. The CDR3 DNA reads TGTGCCAGTAGTCCCCAACCGCGGTACGAGCAGTACTTC.

The gene calls are TRBV27 and TRBJ1-6, with 9 bases identical to TRBD1. CDR3 length: 15 residues. The germline gives CDR1 MNHEY, CDR2 SMNVEV (reference sequence). Losses at the gene ends were 5 bases for V and 9 bases for J; bases not matched to a gene: 8. The CDR3 protein is CASSNTGGEVSPLHF. The DNA for the CDR3 is TGTGCCAGCAGTAACACAGGGGGCGAGGTTTCACCCCTCCACTTT.

The rearrangement links TRBV2 to TRBJ2-2, with 14 positions matching TRBD2. CDR1 is SNHLY and CDR2 is FYNNEI in the germline V gene. The CDR3 is made up of 19 amino acids. The V gene end was trimmed by 5 bases and the J gene end by 5 bases; junction bases not matched to a gene: 13. CDR3 coding DNA: TGTGCCAGCAGTTCTCAATCTCCGGGACTAGCGGGAGTTACCGGGGAGCTGTTTTTT. As protein: CASSSQSPGLAGVTGELFF.